A selection of T cell receptor beta chains follows, all from one sample in a study of blood T cell repertoires in COVID-19. Libraries were prepared by immunoSEQ multiplex PCR; TCRdb keeps only in-frame clonotypes and omits some of them. Here the sample spans approximately 210,000 clones, 82% being singletons. The sequenced sample consisted of PBMCs or T cells enriched from blood (not recorded which). Receptors were obtained from a woman in her sixties who had recovered from COVID-19. CDR3s include the opening cysteine and the closing phenylalanine or tryptophan. Fields, in order: V gene, J gene, D gene, clone size, CDR3 length, CDR3 protein, CDR3 DNA. The D gene is left open where the match is weak. Not all rows give a size; the values are once, few, many and, for expanded clones, a class.

v_call: TRBV29-1
j_call: TRBJ1-1
d_call: TRBD1
clone_size: NA
cdr3_length: 13
cdr3_aa: CSVSTGNPSEAFF
cdr3_nt: TGCAGCGTATCGACAGGGAATCCTTCTGAAGCTTTCTTT

v_call: TRBV5-6
j_call: TRBJ1-1
d_call: NA
clone_size: NA
cdr3_length: 13
cdr3_aa: CASSLGRVPEAFF
cdr3_nt: TGTGCCAGCAGCTTAGGCAGGGTCCCTGAAGCTTTCTTT

v_call: TRBV19
j_call: TRBJ1-1
d_call: NA
clone_size: once
cdr3_length: 15
cdr3_aa: CASSIMGSPNTEAFF
cdr3_nt: TGTGCCAGTAGTATAATGGGCAGCCCGAACACTGAAGCTTTCTTT

v_call: TRBV5-6
j_call: TRBJ1-5
d_call: NA
clone_size: NA
cdr3_length: 16
cdr3_aa: CASSFSPGNSNQPQHF
cdr3_nt: TGTGCCAGCAGCTTTTCGCCGGGTAATAGCAATCAGCCCCAGCATTTT

v_call: TRBV5-8
j_call: TRBJ2-1
d_call: NA
clone_size: NA
cdr3_length: 17
cdr3_aa: CASSPDPRTVGYNEQFF
cdr3_nt: TGTGCCAGCAGCCCTGACCCTAGGACAGTAGGATACAATGAGCAGTTCTTC

v_call: TRBV12-5
j_call: TRBJ2-1
d_call: NA
clone_size: NA
cdr3_length: 16
cdr3_aa: CASARFMTSSYNEQFF
cdr3_nt: TGTGCTAGTGCTCGATTCATGACTAGCTCCTACAATGAGCAGTTCTTC

v_call: TRBV5-1
j_call: TRBJ1-2
d_call: TRBD1
clone_size: NA
cdr3_length: 17
cdr3_aa: CASSGGTGAAQDYGYTF
cdr3_nt: TGCGCCAGCAGCGGCGGGACAGGGGCCGCCCAAGACTATGGCTACACCTTC

v_call: TRBV7-9
j_call: TRBJ1-4
d_call: NA
clone_size: NA
cdr3_length: 17
cdr3_aa: CASSLTAGTGDNEKLFF
cdr3_nt: TGTGCCAGCAGCCTCACCGCCGGGACGGGGGATAATGAAAAACTGTTTTTT

v_call: TRBV6-5
j_call: TRBJ2-7
d_call: TRBD2
clone_size: NA
cdr3_length: 15
cdr3_aa: CASSLTSGRVNEQYF
cdr3_nt: TGTGCCAGCAGTCTGACTAGCGGGAGAGTCAACGAGCAGTACTTC

v_call: TRBV11-3
j_call: TRBJ1-3
d_call: NA
clone_size: NA
cdr3_length: 14
cdr3_aa: CASSSRGAGNTIYF
cdr3_nt: TGTGCCAGCAGCTCAAGAGGTGCTGGAAACACCATATATTTT

v_call: TRBV2
j_call: TRBJ2-3
d_call: TRBD2
clone_size: NA
cdr3_length: 17
cdr3_aa: CASSELGTSGITDTQYF
cdr3_nt: TGTGCCAGCAGTGAATTGGGAACTAGCGGGATTACAGATACGCAGTATTTT

v_call: TRBV29-1
j_call: TRBJ2-7
d_call: TRBD1
clone_size: NA
cdr3_length: 12
cdr3_aa: CSGADRESEQYF
cdr3_nt: TGCAGCGGCGCGGACAGGGAGAGCGAGCAGTACTTC

v_call: TRBV2
j_call: TRBJ1-6
d_call: NA
clone_size: NA
cdr3_length: 16
cdr3_aa: CASSLRPSGDNSPLHF
cdr3_nt: TGTGCCAGCAGCCTCCGGCCTTCAGGGGATAATTCACCCCTCCACTTT

v_call: TRBV10-3
j_call: TRBJ2-5
d_call: NA
clone_size: NA
cdr3_length: 15
cdr3_aa: CAISGGGQFQETQYF
cdr3_nt: TGTGCCATCAGTGGGGGGGGGCAGTTCCAAGAGACCCAGTACTTC

v_call: TRBV15
j_call: TRBJ2-1
d_call: NA
clone_size: NA
cdr3_length: 13
cdr3_aa: CATSRVGGDEQFF
cdr3_nt: TGTGCCACCAGCAGGGTTGGAGGCGATGAGCAGTTCTTC

v_call: TRBV10-1
j_call: TRBJ2-3
d_call: NA
clone_size: NA
cdr3_length: 15
cdr3_aa: CASSESSGLTDTQYF
cdr3_nt: TGCGCCAGCAGTGAGTCCTCGGGACTCACAGATACGCAGTATTTT

v_call: TRBV27
j_call: TRBJ2-7
d_call: TRBD1
clone_size: NA
cdr3_length: 16
cdr3_aa: CASSSGQGKVSYEQYF
cdr3_nt: TGTGCCAGCAGTTCAGGACAGGGAAAGGTTTCCTACGAGCAGTACTTC

v_call: TRBV7-2
j_call: TRBJ1-2
d_call: NA
clone_size: NA
cdr3_length: 15
cdr3_aa: CASSLGGQFNYGYTF
cdr3_nt: TGTGCCAGCAGCTTAGGAGGACAGTTCAACTATGGCTACACCTTC

v_call: TRBV11-3
j_call: TRBJ2-1
d_call: NA
clone_size: NA
cdr3_length: 14
cdr3_aa: CASSSSTSYNEQFF
cdr3_nt: TGTGCCAGCAGCTCGTCGACTAGCTACAATGAGCAGTTCTTC

v_call: TRBV19
j_call: TRBJ1-5
d_call: NA
clone_size: NA
cdr3_length: 13
cdr3_aa: CASMGGWVQPQHF
cdr3_nt: TGTGCCAGTATGGGGGGGTGGGTGCAGCCCCAGCATTTT

v_call: TRBV5-1
j_call: TRBJ2-5
d_call: NA
clone_size: NA
cdr3_length: 14
cdr3_aa: CASSMQPLEETQYF
cdr3_nt: TGCGCCAGCAGCATGCAACCGTTAGAAGAGACCCAGTACTTC

v_call: TRBV11-3
j_call: TRBJ2-1
d_call: NA
clone_size: NA
cdr3_length: 13
cdr3_aa: CASSLGGQGEQFF
cdr3_nt: TGTGCCAGCAGCTTAGGGGGTCAGGGTGAGCAGTTCTTC

v_call: TRBV2
j_call: TRBJ1-4
d_call: TRBD1
clone_size: once
cdr3_length: 17
cdr3_aa: CASSEMTGGKENEKLFF
cdr3_nt: TGTGCCAGCAGCGAGATGACAGGGGGGAAGGAAAATGAAAAACTGTTTTTT

v_call: TRBV7-9
j_call: TRBJ2-3
d_call: TRBD1
clone_size: NA
cdr3_length: 14
cdr3_aa: CASSFDRATDTQYF
cdr3_nt: TGTGCCAGCAGCTTTGACAGGGCCACAGATACGCAGTATTTT

v_call: TRBV5-1
j_call: TRBJ2-3
d_call: TRBD2
clone_size: NA
cdr3_length: 16
cdr3_aa: CASSPGTSASTDTQYF
cdr3_nt: TGCGCCAGCAGCCCGGGGACTAGCGCGAGCACAGATACGCAGTATTTT

v_call: TRBV18
j_call: TRBJ2-1
d_call: TRBD1
clone_size: NA
cdr3_length: 17
cdr3_aa: CASSPGIGTGGNNEQFF
cdr3_nt: TGTGCCAGCTCACCTGGTATTGGGACAGGGGGAAACAATGAGCAGTTCTTC

v_call: TRBV18
j_call: TRBJ2-2
d_call: TRBD1
clone_size: NA
cdr3_length: 16
cdr3_aa: CASSLAADRETGELFF
cdr3_nt: TGTGCCAGCTCCCTTGCCGCGGACAGGGAGACCGGGGAGCTGTTTTTT

v_call: TRBV9
j_call: TRBJ1-1
d_call: TRBD1
clone_size: once
cdr3_length: 15
cdr3_aa: CASSAGTGLNTEAFF
cdr3_nt: TGTGCCAGCAGCGCGGGGACAGGGTTGAACACTGAAGCTTTCTTT

v_call: TRBV5-8
j_call: TRBJ2-5
d_call: NA
clone_size: NA
cdr3_length: 14
cdr3_aa: CASRVRTVPGTQYF
cdr3_nt: TGTGCCAGCAGGGTTAGGACTGTGCCGGGGACCCAGTACTTC

v_call: TRBV2
j_call: TRBJ2-1
d_call: TRBD2
clone_size: many
cdr3_length: 17
cdr3_aa: CASSDRVGLAGYNEQFF
cdr3_nt: TGTGCCAGCAGTGACAGGGTCGGACTAGCGGGATACAATGAGCAGTTCTTC

v_call: TRBV7-3
j_call: TRBJ2-1
d_call: NA
clone_size: NA
cdr3_length: 14
cdr3_aa: CASSTIPGLDEQFF
cdr3_nt: TGTGCCAGCAGCACGATTCCCGGGTTGGATGAGCAGTTCTTC

v_call: TRBV11-3
j_call: TRBJ2-5
d_call: NA
clone_size: NA
cdr3_length: 13
cdr3_aa: CASSLWQQETQYF
cdr3_nt: TGTGCCAGCAGCTTATGGCAGCAAGAGACCCAGTACTTC

v_call: TRBV27
j_call: TRBJ1-2
d_call: NA
clone_size: NA
cdr3_length: 15
cdr3_aa: CASSFKSGVLGGDTF
cdr3_nt: TGTGCCAGCAGTTTCAAATCGGGGGTCCTCGGGGGAGACACCTTC

v_call: TRBV6-5
j_call: TRBJ1-5
d_call: TRBD1
clone_size: NA
cdr3_length: 14
cdr3_aa: CASSPWTGDQPQHF
cdr3_nt: TGTGCCAGCAGCCCGTGGACAGGGGATCAGCCCCAGCATTTT

v_call: TRBV3-1/TRBV3-2
j_call: TRBJ1-4
d_call: TRBD1
clone_size: NA
cdr3_length: 14
cdr3_aa: CASVGGQGDKKLFF
cdr3_nt: TGTGCCAGCGTCGGGGGACAGGGGGATAAAAAACTGTTTTTT

v_call: TRBV14
j_call: TRBJ1-1
d_call: TRBD1
clone_size: NA
cdr3_length: 12
cdr3_aa: CASSREGAGAFF
cdr3_nt: TGTGCCAGCAGCCGAGAGGGGGCCGGTGCTTTCTTT

v_call: TRBV11-1
j_call: TRBJ2-3
d_call: NA
clone_size: few
cdr3_length: 12
cdr3_aa: CASSQGTDTQYF
cdr3_nt: TGTGCCAGCAGCCAGGGCACAGATACGCAGTATTTT

v_call: TRBV5-1
j_call: TRBJ1-1
d_call: TRBD1
clone_size: few
cdr3_length: 13
cdr3_aa: CASSWTGHSEAFF
cdr3_nt: TGCGCCAGCAGCTGGACAGGGCACTCTGAAGCTTTCTTT

v_call: TRBV10-3
j_call: TRBJ2-1
d_call: TRBD1
clone_size: few
cdr3_length: 14
cdr3_aa: CAISESVGQPKQFF
cdr3_nt: TGTGCCATCAGTGAGAGTGTGGGACAGCCAAAGCAGTTCTTC

v_call: TRBV12-3/TRBV12-4
j_call: TRBJ1-1
d_call: TRBD1
clone_size: medium-sized
cdr3_length: 12
cdr3_aa: CASSRQGIGAFF
cdr3_nt: TGTGCCAGCAGTAGACAGGGAATCGGGGCTTTCTTT

v_call: TRBV7-9
j_call: TRBJ2-1
d_call: TRBD1
clone_size: NA
cdr3_length: 16
cdr3_aa: CASSPRTGGKSNEQFF
cdr3_nt: TGTGCCAGCAGCCCCCGAACAGGGGGCAAGTCCAATGAGCAGTTCTTC

v_call: TRBV5-1
j_call: TRBJ2-7
d_call: TRBD1
clone_size: NA
cdr3_length: 14
cdr3_aa: CASSSRTGGEEQYF
cdr3_nt: TGCGCCAGCAGCTCCCGGACAGGGGGCGAAGAGCAGTACTTC

v_call: TRBV7-7
j_call: TRBJ1-1
d_call: NA
clone_size: NA
cdr3_length: 13
cdr3_aa: CASSLVLGVEAFF
cdr3_nt: TGTGCCAGCAGCTTAGTCTTGGGCGTTGAAGCTTTCTTT

v_call: TRBV25-1
j_call: TRBJ1-4
d_call: TRBD1
clone_size: NA
cdr3_length: 16
cdr3_aa: CASSGESGTANEKLFF
cdr3_nt: TGTGCCAGCAGTGGGGAATCCGGGACAGCTAATGAAAAACTGTTTTTT

v_call: TRBV5-1
j_call: TRBJ2-2
d_call: TRBD2
clone_size: once
cdr3_length: 16
cdr3_aa: CASSPTSGTNTGELFF
cdr3_nt: TGCGCCAGCAGCCCGACTAGCGGTACGAACACCGGGGAGCTGTTTTTT

v_call: TRBV18
j_call: TRBJ2-1
d_call: TRBD2
clone_size: NA
cdr3_length: 18
cdr3_aa: CASSPPLAGGSSYNEQFF
cdr3_nt: TGTGCCAGCTCACCCCCCTTAGCGGGAGGGTCCTCCTACAATGAGCAGTTCTTC

v_call: TRBV5-1
j_call: TRBJ2-3
d_call: TRBD2
clone_size: NA
cdr3_length: 16
cdr3_aa: CASSLGGGAMTDTQYF
cdr3_nt: TGCGCCAGCAGCTTGGGCGGGGGGGCGATGACAGATACGCAGTATTTT

v_call: TRBV5-6
j_call: TRBJ1-6
d_call: NA
clone_size: NA
cdr3_length: 13
cdr3_aa: CASSLGRDSPLHF
cdr3_nt: TGTGCCAGCAGCTTGGGGCGGGATTCACCCCTCCACTTT

v_call: TRBV6-2/TRBV6-3
j_call: TRBJ2-7
d_call: TRBD1
clone_size: NA
cdr3_length: 14
cdr3_aa: CASSIGTGRHEQYF
cdr3_nt: TGTGCCAGCAGTATCGGGACAGGGAGACACGAGCAGTACTTC

v_call: TRBV20-1
j_call: TRBJ2-5
d_call: TRBD2
clone_size: few
cdr3_length: 13
cdr3_aa: CSASGTRQETQYF
cdr3_nt: TGCAGTGCTAGTGGGACTAGACAAGAGACCCAGTACTTC

v_call: TRBV19
j_call: TRBJ1-5
d_call: TRBD1
clone_size: NA
cdr3_length: 13
cdr3_aa: CASSQGAWQPQHF
cdr3_nt: TGTGCCAGTAGTCAGGGGGCATGGCAGCCCCAGCATTTT

v_call: TRBV19
j_call: TRBJ2-4
d_call: TRBD1
clone_size: NA
cdr3_length: 19
cdr3_aa: CASSIDTLERGLAKNIQYF
cdr3_nt: TGTGCCAGTAGTATAGACACCTTGGAAAGGGGGCTAGCCAAAAACATTCAGTACTTC